This T cell receptor (beta chain) was obtained from a study of early T cells in non-severe SARS-CoV-2 infection. Study in general: Bulk RNA from unsorted whole blood was sequenced; chains were unpaired. The study's findings and limits: Anti-spike CD8 specificities were favored by VDJdb matching, whose results missed private and CD4 specificities.

The sample holds many counts of this clonotype. Its antigen is still unknown. As part of library construction, unique molecular identifiers were attached to individual cDNA molecules. TCRdb recomputed calls from the 5' RACE reads with MiXCR, one row per CDR3 protein. The sample contains some 87,000 distinct CDR3 sequences, roughly an eighth of which appear only once. The sequence came from an adult who was a healthcare worker with PCR-confirmed SARS-CoV-2 infection or an uninfected control (not recorded which). The material sequenced was whole blood.

CDR3 sequence reads: CASSLPTGTDTQYF. CDR3 sequence (DNA): TGTGCCAGCAGCTTACCTACAGGCACAGATACGCAGTATTTT. The chain joins TRBV7-8 to TRBJ2-3; D ambiguous. CDR3 length equals 14 residues. The germline V gene encodes CDR1 SGHVS and CDR2 FQNEAQ. Trimming cost V 2 bases and J 1 base, with 7 bases left between them.